The subject of this entry is one T cell receptor beta chain. Its antigen is still unknown. This specimen comes from a study of early stage breast cancer tumors. Study-level results: Tumors had about 2.5-fold higher T cell density and higher clonality than adjacent normal breast tissue. Comparing each tissue with blood distinguished tumor from normal in 14 of 16 patients.

Profiled with immunoSEQ multiplex PCR; TCRdb holds only in-frame clones, not every one. The sample shows fewer than 35,000 clones, 60% to 80% of them seen only once. With V trimmed by 5 bases and J by 4 bases, 5 bases remained unmatched. This CDR3 has 15 amino acids. Per germline, CDR1 MNHEY and CDR2 SVGAGI. About 17-50 mg of tumor tissue was diced per sample. The sequencing input was breast tumor tissue. The TCR comes from a person aged 25 to 39 with breast cancer. The V call is TRBV6-5, the J call TRBJ2-7, with 13 nucleotides matching TRBD2. The CDR3 protein is CASSRLAGGAYEQYF. The CDR3 bases are TGTGCCAGCAGTCGACTAGCGGGAGGAGCTTACGAGCAGTACTTC.